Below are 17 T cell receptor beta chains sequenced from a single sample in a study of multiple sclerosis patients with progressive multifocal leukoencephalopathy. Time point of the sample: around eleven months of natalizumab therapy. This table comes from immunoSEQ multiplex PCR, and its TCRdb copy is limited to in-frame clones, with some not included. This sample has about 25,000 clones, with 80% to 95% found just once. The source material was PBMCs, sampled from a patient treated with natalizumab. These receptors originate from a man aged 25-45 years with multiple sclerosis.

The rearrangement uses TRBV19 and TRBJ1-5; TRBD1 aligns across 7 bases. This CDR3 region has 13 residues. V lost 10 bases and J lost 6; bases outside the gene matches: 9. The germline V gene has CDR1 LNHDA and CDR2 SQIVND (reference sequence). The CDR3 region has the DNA TGTGCCACCCTGGACAGGCATGGTCAGCCCCAGCATTTT. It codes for CATLDRHGQPQHF.

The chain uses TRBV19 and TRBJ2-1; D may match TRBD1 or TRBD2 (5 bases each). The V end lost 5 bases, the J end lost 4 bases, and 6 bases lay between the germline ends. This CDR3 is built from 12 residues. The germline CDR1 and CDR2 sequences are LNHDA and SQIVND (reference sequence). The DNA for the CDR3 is TGTGCCAGTAGTTGGGGGTACAATGAGCAGTTCTTC. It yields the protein CASSWGYNEQFF.

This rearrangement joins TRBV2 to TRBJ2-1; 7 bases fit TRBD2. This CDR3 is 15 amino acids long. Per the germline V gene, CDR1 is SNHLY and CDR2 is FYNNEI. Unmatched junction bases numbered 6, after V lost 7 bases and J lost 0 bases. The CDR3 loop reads CASTTSPSSYNEQFF. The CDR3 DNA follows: TGTGCCAGCACGACTAGCCCTAGCTCCTACAATGAGCAGTTCTTC.

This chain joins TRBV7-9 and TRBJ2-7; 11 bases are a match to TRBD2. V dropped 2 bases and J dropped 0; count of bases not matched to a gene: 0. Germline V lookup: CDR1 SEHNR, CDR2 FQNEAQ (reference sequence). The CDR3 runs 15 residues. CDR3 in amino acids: CASSLTSGSSYEQYF. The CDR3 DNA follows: TGTGCCAGCAGCTTAACTAGCGGGAGCTCCTACGAGCAGTACTTC.

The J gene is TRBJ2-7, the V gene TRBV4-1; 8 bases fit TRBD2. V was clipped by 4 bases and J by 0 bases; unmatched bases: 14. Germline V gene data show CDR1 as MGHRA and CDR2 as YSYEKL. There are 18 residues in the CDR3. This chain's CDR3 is CASSPGGSGISCSYEQYV. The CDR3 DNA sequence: TGCGCCAGCAGCCCCGGTGGTAGCGGGATTTCGTGCTCCTACGAGCAGTACGTC.

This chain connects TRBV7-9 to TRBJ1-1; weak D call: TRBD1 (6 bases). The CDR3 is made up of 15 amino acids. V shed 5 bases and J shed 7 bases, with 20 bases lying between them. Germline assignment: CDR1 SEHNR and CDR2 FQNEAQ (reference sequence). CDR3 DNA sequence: TGTGCCAGCAGCCCGGGACATTACCCCAGTGGTGAAGCTTTCTTT. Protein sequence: CASSPGHYPSGEAFF.

CDR3 in amino acids: CASSMRLAGQETQYF. CDR3 sequence (DNA): TGCGCCAGCAGCATGAGACTAGCGGGACAAGAGACCCAGTACTTC. The rearrangement joins TRBV5-1 to TRBJ2-5; TRBD2 matches 11 bases. This CDR3 spans 15 amino acids. The germline V gene encodes CDR1 SGHRS and CDR2 YFSETQ. V shed 4 bases and J 2 bases; nucleotides not matched to a gene: 4. The full variable domain, rest sourced from reference TRBV5-1 and TRBJ2-5, is KAGVTQTPRYLIKTRGQQVTLSCSPISGHRSVSWYQQTPGQGLQFLFEYFSETQRNKGNFPGRFSGRQFSNSRSEMNVSTLELGDSALYLCASSMRLAGQETQYFGPGTRLLVL.

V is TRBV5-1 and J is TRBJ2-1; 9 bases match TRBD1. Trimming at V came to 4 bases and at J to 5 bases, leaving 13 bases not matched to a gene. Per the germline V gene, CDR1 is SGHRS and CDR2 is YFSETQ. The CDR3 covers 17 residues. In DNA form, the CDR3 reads TGCGCCAGCAGCCCGGGTATGTTGGGACAGGGCAACAATGAGCAGTTCTTC. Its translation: CASSPGMLGQGNNEQFF.

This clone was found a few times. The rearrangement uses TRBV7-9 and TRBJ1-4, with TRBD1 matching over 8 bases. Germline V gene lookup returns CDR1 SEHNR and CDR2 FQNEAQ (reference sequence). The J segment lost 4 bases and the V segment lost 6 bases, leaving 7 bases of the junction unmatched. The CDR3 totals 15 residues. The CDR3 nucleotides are TGTGCCAGCAGGCCTCCAGGGGGCGGTAATGAAAAACTGTTTTTT. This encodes CASRPPGGGNEKLFF.

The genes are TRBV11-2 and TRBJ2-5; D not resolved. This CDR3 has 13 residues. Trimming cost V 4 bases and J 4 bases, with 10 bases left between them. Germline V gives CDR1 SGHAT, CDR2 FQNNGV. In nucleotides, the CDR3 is TGTGCCAGCAGCTCCCCCCAAGTAGAGACCCAGTACTTC. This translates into CASSSPQVETQYF.

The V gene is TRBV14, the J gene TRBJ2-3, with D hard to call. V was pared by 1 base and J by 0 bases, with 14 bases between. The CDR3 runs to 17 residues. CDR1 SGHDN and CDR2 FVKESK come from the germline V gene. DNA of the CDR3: TGTGCCAGCAGCCAAGCGGGCCTCCGTGCTAGCACAGATACGCAGTATTTT. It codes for CASSQAGLRASTDTQYF.

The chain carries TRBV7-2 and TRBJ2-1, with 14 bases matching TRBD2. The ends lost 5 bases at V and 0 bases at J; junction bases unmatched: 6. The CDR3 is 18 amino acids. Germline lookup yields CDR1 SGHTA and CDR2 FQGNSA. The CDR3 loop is CASSPGLAGAHSYNEQFF. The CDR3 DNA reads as TGTGCCAGCAGCCCGGGACTAGCGGGAGCGCACTCCTACAATGAGCAGTTCTTC.

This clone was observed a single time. The CDR3 here is CASSLAGRYEQYF. For the CDR3, the DNA is TGTGCCAGCAGTTTAGCGGGACGCTACGAGCAGTACTTC. This chain joins TRBV27 and TRBJ2-7; D is possibly TRBD2 (6 bases). V lost 2 bases and J lost 3, with 8 bases in between. Per the germline V gene, CDR1 is MNHEY and CDR2 is SMNVEV (reference sequence). This CDR3 has 13 residues.

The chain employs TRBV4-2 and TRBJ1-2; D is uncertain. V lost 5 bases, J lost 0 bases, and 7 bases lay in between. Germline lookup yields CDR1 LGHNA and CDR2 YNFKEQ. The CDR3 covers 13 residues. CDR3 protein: CASSLKPNYGYTF. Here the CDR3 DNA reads TGTGCCAGCAGCTTAAAGCCTAACTATGGCTACACCTTC.

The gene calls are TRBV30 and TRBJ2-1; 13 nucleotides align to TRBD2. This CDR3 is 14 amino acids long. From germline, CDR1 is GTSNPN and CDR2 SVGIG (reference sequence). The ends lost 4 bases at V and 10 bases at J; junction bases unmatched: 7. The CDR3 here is CAWMWTSGSGEQFF. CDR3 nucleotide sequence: TGTGCCTGGATGTGGACTAGCGGGAGTGGGGAGCAGTTCTTC. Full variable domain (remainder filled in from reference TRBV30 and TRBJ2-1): SQTIHQWPATLVQPVGSPLSLECTVEGTSNPNLYWYRQAAGRGLQLLFYSVGIGQISSEVPQNLSASRPQDRQFILSSKKLLLSDSGFYLCAWMWTSGSGEQFFGPGTRLTVL.

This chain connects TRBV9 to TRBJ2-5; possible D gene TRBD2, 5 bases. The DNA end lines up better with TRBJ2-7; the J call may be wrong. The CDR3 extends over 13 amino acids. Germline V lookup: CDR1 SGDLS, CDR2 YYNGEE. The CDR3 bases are TGTGCCAGCAGCGTAGATGACGGGGACGAGCAGTACTTC. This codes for CASSVDDGDEQYF.

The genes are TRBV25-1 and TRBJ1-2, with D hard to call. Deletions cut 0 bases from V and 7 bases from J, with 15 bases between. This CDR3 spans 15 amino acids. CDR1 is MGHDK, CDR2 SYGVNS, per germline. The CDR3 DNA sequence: TGTGCCAGCAGTGAATATAGCACCCCCTTTATTGGCTACACCTTC. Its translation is CASSEYSTPFIGYTF.